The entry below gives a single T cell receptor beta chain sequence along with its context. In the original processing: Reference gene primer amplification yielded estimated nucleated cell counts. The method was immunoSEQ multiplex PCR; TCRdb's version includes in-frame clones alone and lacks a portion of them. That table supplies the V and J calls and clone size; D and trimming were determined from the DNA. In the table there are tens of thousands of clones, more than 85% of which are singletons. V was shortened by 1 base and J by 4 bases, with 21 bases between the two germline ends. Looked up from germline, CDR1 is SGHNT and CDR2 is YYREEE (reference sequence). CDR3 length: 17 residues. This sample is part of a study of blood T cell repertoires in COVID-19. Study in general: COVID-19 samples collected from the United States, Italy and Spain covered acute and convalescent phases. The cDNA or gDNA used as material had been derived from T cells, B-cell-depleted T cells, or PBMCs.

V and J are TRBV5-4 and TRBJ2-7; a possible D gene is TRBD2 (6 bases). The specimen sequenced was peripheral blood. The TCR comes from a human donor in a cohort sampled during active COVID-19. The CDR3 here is CASSLTFSRLANYEQYF. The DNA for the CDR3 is TGTGCCAGCAGCTTGACTTTTTCGCGGCTAGCGAATTACGAGCAGTACTTC.